The rows below give T cell receptor beta chains drawn from one sample of a study of blood T cell repertoires in COVID-19. Assay: immunoSEQ multiplex PCR; the TCRdb copy retains only in-frame clones and omits some. This table has 90,000 or so clones, 70% to 85% appearing once. The sample comprised peripheral blood. The receptors were gathered from a woman aged 60 to 75 in a cohort sampled during active or convalescent COVID-19. Both conserved end residues are part of each CDR3. The order of the fields is D gene, J gene, V gene, clone size, CDR3 protein, CDR3 DNA. D genes are given only for firm matches. Only part of the rows carry a size: once, few, many, or a class if the clone is expanded.

TRBD2 | TRBJ2-7 | TRBV7-8 | . | CASSLGTSGVSYEQYF | TGTGCCAGCAGCTTGGGGACTAGCGGGGTCTCCTACGAGCAGTACTTC
. | TRBJ2-7 | TRBV5-1 | once | CASSHGPYEQYF | TGCGCCAGCAGCCACGGTCCTTACGAGCAGTACTTC
. | TRBJ1-2 | TRBV2 | . | CASSKGAALGLFYGYTF | TGTGCCAGCAGTAAGGGAGCTGCCCTTGGACTCTTCTATGGCTACACCTTC
TRBD1 | TRBJ1-3 | TRBV18 | few | CASSPPRGRVGNTIYF | TGTGCCAGCTCACCACCCAGGGGGCGAGTTGGAAACACCATATATTTT
. | TRBJ1-6 | TRBV5-6 | few | CASSLGAGYNSPLHF | TGTGCCAGCAGCTTGGGGGCAGGGTATAATTCACCCCTCCACTTT
TRBD1 | TRBJ2-2 | TRBV7-2 | . | CASSLRTGIANTGELFF | TGTGCCAGCAGCTTAAGGACAGGGATCGCTAACACCGGGGAGCTGTTTTTT
. | TRBJ2-7 | TRBV27 | few | CASSFALAGIGEQYF | TGTGCCAGCAGTTTTGCTTTGGCAGGGATAGGGGAGCAGTACTTC
TRBD2 | TRBJ2-1 | TRBV5-1 | . | CASSFEGRAYNEQFF | TGCGCCAGCAGCTTTGAGGGGAGGGCCTACAATGAGCAGTTCTTC
. | TRBJ1-5 | TRBV28 | few | CASSPREVSNQPQHF | TGTGCCAGCAGTCCCAGGGAGGTTAGCAATCAGCCCCAGCATTTT
TRBD1 | TRBJ1-1 | TRBV6-4 | . | CASSDPGEPGQGDTEAFF | TGTGCCAGCAGTGACCCGGGCGAGCCGGGACAGGGGGACACTGAAGCTTTCTTT
. | TRBJ2-3 | TRBV10-3 | . | CATTGSTDTQYF | TGTGCCACAACGGGGAGCACAGATACGCAGTATTTT
. | TRBJ1-1 | TRBV28 | . | CASSFARAGPAEAFF | TGTGCCAGCAGTTTCGCTAGGGCAGGGCCGGCTGAAGCTTTCTTT
. | TRBJ1-2 | TRBV4-1 | . | CASSQDEANYGYTF | TGCGCCAGCAGCCAAGATGAGGCCAACTATGGCTACACCTTC
TRBD1 | TRBJ1-4 | TRBV2 | . | CASKKDRGEKLFF | TGTGCCAGCAAAAAGGACAGGGGCGAAAAACTGTTTTTT
TRBD1 | TRBJ2-2 | TRBV3-1/TRBV3-2 | . | CASSRYPGQRNTGELFF | TGTGCCAGCAGCCGATATCCGGGACAGCGGAACACCGGGGAGCTGTTTTTT
. | TRBJ2-2 | TRBV19 | . | CASTRRGTGELFF | TGTGCCAGTACCCGACGAGGTACCGGGGAGCTGTTTTTT
. | TRBJ1-2 | TRBV7-9 | . | CASRQQGNYGYTF | TGTGCCAGCAGACAACAGGGAAACTATGGCTACACCTTC
TRBD1 | TRBJ1-4 | TRBV5-1 | . | CASRNLGTGDEKLFF | TGCGCCAGCAGAAATTTGGGGACAGGGGATGAAAAACTGTTTTTT
TRBD1 | TRBJ1-5 | TRBV7-2 | few | CASSDRVGSQPQHF | TGTGCCAGCAGCGACAGGGTCGGAAGTCAGCCCCAGCATTTT
TRBD2 | TRBJ2-3 | TRBV28 | . | CASSLVTSGFTSTDTQYF | TGTGCCAGCAGTTTAGTGACTAGCGGGTTCACTAGCACAGATACGCAGTATTTT
TRBD1 | TRBJ2-1 | TRBV7-9 | . | CASSLGQGGGEQFF | TGTGCCAGCAGCTTGGGACAGGGAGGCGGTGAGCAGTTCTTC
TRBD1 | TRBJ1-5 | TRBV19 | . | CASSLYRGPGNQPQHF | TGTGCCAGTAGTCTATACAGGGGGCCCGGCAATCAGCCCCAGCATTTT
TRBD1 | TRBJ1-1 | TRBV5-1 | . | CASSGTGDTEAFF | TGCGCCAGCAGCGGAACAGGGGACACTGAAGCTTTCTTT
. | TRBJ1-2 | TRBV12-3/TRBV12-4 | . | CASSLSYNYGYTF | TGTGCCAGCAGTCTATCGTATAACTATGGCTACACCTTC
TRBD1 | TRBJ2-2 | TRBV4-3 | few | CASSQDRQGYIGELFF | TGCGCCAGCAGCCAAGATAGACAGGGGTATATCGGGGAGCTGTTTTTT
TRBD1 | TRBJ1-1 | TRBV5-1 | few | CASSFFSQGDTEAFF | TGCGCCAGCAGCTTTTTCAGTCAGGGGGACACTGAAGCTTTCTTT
. | TRBJ1-3 | TRBV14 | . | CASSHWQGMSTIYF | TGTGCCAGCAGCCACTGGCAGGGGATGAGCACCATATATTTT
. | TRBJ2-5 | TRBV6-5 | . | CASSYSKGDSGYF | TGTGCCAGCAGTTACTCGAAAGGGGACTCGGGGTACTTC
. | TRBJ1-2 | TRBV3-1/TRBV3-2 | . | CASSQQGPGGYGYTF | TGTGCCAGCAGCCAACAGGGACCGGGGGGATATGGCTACACCTTC
TRBD1 | TRBJ1-1 | TRBV4-2 | . | CASSPRKGAMNTEAFF | TGTGCCAGCAGCCCCCGAAAGGGGGCGATGAACACTGAAGCTTTCTTT
TRBD2 | TRBJ2-3 | TRBV5-6 | . | CASSLRLAGADTQYF | TGTGCCAGCAGCTTGAGACTAGCGGGAGCAGATACGCAGTATTTT
. | TRBJ1-3 | TRBV28 | . | CASSTGSPGNTIYF | TGTGCCAGCAGTACAGGGTCCCCTGGAAACACCATATATTTT
. | TRBJ2-1 | TRBV7-3 | . | CASSLTQGGYNEQFF | TGTGCCAGCAGCCTTACTCAGGGGGGCTACAATGAGCAGTTCTTC
TRBD1 | TRBJ2-7 | TRBV25-1 | . | CASSEPGQGYHEQYF | TGTGCCAGCAGTGAGCCAGGACAGGGATACCACGAGCAGTACTTC
TRBD1 | TRBJ2-5 | TRBV11-2 | . | CASSPRRTGGKETQYF | TGTGCCAGCAGCCCACGCCGGACAGGGGGGAAAGAGACCCAGTACTTC
. | TRBJ1-2 | TRBV9 | . | CASSARDIGYGYTF | TGTGCCAGCAGCGCCAGAGACATCGGCTATGGCTACACCTTC
. | TRBJ1-4 | TRBV19 | . | CASSGRQGGKLFF | TGTGCCAGTAGTGGCAGGCAAGGGGGAAAACTGTTTTTT
. | TRBJ2-7 | TRBV11-2 | . | CASSLDSSYEQYF | TGTGCCAGCAGCTTAGACAGCTCCTACGAGCAGTACTTC
. | TRBJ1-2 | TRBV4-1 | . | CASSQEEGSHGDGYTF | TGCGCCAGCAGCCAAGAGGAGGGAAGCCATGGGGATGGCTACACCTTC
TRBD1 | TRBJ1-2 | TRBV19 | once | CASSIQGVVYGYTF | TGTGCCAGTAGTATTCAGGGGGTCGTCTATGGCTACACCTTC
. | TRBJ1-5 | TRBV19 | . | CASRHLTGGNQPQHF | TGTGCCAGTAGGCACCTGACAGGTGGCAATCAGCCCCAGCATTTT
. | TRBJ2-4 | TRBV5-6 | . | CASSLIGTPKNIQYF | TGTGCCAGCAGCTTGATAGGGACACCAAAAAACATTCAGTACTTC
TRBD1 | TRBJ1-4 | TRBV5-1 | . | CASREGTVNEKLFF | TGCGCCAGCAGAGAAGGGACAGTTAATGAAAAACTGTTTTTT